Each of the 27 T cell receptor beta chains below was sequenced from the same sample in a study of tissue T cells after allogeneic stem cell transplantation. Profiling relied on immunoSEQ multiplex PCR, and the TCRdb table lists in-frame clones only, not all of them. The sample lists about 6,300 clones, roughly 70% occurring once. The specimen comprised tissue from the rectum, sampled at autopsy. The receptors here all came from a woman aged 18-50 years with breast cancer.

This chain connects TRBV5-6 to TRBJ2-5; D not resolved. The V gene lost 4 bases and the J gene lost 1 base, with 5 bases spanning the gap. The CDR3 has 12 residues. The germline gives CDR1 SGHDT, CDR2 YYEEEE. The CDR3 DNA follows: TGTGCCAGCAGCGACCTCCAAGAGACCCAGTACTTC. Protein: CASSDLQETQYF.

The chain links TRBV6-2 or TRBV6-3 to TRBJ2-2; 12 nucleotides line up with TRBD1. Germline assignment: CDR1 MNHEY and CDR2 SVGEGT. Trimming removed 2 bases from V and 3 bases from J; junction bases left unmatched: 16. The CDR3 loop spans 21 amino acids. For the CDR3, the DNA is TGTGCCAGCAGTTACCCCGGGACAGGGGGCTCCGATTGGGGACACACCGGGGAGCTGTTTTTT. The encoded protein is CASSYPGTGGSDWGHTGELFF.

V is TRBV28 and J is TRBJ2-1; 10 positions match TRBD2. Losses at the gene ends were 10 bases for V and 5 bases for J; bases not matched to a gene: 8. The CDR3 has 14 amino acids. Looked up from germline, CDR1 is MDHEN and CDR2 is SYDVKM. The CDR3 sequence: CATGAGGENNEQFF. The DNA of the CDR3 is TGTGCCACCGGAGCGGGAGGGGAAAACAATGAGCAGTTCTTC.

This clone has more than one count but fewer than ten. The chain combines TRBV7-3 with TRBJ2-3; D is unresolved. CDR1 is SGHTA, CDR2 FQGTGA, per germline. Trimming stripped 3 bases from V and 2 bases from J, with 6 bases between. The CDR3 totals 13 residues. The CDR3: CASSFYATDTQYF. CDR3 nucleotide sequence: TGTGCCAGCAGCTTCTATGCCACAGATACGCAGTATTTT. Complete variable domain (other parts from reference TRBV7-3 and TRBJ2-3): GAGVSQTPSNKVTEKGKYVELRCDPISGHTALYWYRQSLGQGPEFLIYFQGTGAADDSGLPNDRFFAVRPEGSVSTLKIQRTERGDSAVYLCASSFYATDTQYFGPGTRLTVL.

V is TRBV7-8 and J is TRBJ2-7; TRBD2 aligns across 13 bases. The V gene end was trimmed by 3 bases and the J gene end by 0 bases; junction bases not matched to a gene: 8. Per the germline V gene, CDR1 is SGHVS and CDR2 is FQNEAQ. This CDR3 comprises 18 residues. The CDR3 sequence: CASSFTSGGASSSYEQYF. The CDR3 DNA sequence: TGTGCCAGCAGCTTCACTAGCGGGGGGGCCTCCAGCTCCTACGAGCAGTACTTC.

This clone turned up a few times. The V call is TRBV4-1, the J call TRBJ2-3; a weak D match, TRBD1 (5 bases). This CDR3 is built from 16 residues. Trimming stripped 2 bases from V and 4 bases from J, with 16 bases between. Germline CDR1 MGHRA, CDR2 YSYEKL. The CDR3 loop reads CASSQSWLGQADTQYF. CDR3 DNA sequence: TGCGCCAGCAGCCAATCCTGGCTGGGGCAGGCAGATACGCAGTATTTT.

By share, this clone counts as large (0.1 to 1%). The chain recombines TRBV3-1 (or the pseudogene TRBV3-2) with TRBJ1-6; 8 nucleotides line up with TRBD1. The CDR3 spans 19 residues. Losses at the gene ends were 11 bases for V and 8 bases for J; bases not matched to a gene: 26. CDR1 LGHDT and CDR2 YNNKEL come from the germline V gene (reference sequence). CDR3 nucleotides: TGTGCCGAAGACAACCGACCCGGGACAGGCCCTCTGGGGGATTCACCCCTCCACTTT. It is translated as CAEDNRPGTGPLGDSPLHF.

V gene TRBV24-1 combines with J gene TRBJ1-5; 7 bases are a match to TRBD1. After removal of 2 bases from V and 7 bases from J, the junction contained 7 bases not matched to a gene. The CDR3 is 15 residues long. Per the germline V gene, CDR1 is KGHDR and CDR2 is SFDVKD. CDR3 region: CATSDSKTGRQPQHF. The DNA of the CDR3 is TGTGCCACCAGTGATTCGAAGACAGGGCGGCAGCCCCAGCATTTT.

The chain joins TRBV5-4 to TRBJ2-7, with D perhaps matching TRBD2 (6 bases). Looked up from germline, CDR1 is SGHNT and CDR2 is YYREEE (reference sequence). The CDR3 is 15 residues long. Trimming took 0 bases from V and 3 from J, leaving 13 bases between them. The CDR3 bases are TGTGCCAGCAGCTTGGTCGGGACTGCTGACTACGAGCAGTACTTC. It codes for CASSLVGTADYEQYF.

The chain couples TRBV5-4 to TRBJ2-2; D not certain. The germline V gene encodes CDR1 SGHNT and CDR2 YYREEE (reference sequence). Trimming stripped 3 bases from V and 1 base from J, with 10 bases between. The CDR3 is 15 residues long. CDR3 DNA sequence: TGTGCCAGCAGCTCAGTGGCCGGGAACACCGGGGAGCTGTTTTTT. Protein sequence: CASSSVAGNTGELFF. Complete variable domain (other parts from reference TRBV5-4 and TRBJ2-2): ETGVTQSPTHLIKTRGQQVTLRCSSQSGHNTVSWYQQALGQGPQFIFQYYREEENGRGNFPPRFSGLQFPNYSSELNVNALELDDSALYLCASSSVAGNTGELFFGEGSRLTVL.

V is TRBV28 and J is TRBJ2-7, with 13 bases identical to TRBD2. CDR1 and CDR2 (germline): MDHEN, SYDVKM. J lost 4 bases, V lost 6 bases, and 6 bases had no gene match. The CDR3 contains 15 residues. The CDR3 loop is CASSTRTSGGYEQYF. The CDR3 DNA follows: TGTGCCAGCAGCACCCGGACTAGCGGGGGTTACGAGCAGTACTTC.

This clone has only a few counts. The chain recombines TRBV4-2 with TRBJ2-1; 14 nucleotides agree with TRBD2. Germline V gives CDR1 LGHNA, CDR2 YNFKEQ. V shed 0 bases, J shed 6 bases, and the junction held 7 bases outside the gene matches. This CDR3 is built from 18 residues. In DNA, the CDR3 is TGTGCCAGCAGCCAAGATCCCCTGGGACTAGCGGGAGTCAATGAGCAGTTCTTC. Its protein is CASSQDPLGLAGVNEQFF.

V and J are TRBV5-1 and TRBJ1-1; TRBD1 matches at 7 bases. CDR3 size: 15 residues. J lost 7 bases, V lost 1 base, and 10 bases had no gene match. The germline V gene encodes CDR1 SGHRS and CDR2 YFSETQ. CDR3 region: CASSLRGTDVHEAFF. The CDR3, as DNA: TGCGCCAGCAGCTTGCGTGGGACAGACGTCCATGAAGCTTTCTTT.

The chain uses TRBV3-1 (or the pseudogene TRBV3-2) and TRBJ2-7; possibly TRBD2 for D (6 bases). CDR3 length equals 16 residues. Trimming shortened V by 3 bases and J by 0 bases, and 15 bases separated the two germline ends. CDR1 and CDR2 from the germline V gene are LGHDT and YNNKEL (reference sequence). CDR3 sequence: CASSQNRDLISYEQYF. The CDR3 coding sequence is TGTGCCAGCAGCCAGAACCGGGACTTGATCTCCTACGAGCAGTACTTC.

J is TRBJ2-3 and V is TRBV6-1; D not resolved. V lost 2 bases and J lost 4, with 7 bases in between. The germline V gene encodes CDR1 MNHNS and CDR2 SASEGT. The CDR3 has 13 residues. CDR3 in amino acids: CASSENRADTQYF. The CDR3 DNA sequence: TGTGCCAGCAGTGAAAACCGCGCAGATACGCAGTATTTT.

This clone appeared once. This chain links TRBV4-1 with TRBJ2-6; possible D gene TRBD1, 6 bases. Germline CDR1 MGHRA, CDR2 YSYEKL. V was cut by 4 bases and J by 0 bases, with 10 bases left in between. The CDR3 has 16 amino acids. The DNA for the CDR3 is TGCGCCAGCAGCCCCCGACAGGTCTCTGGGGCCAACGTCCTGACTTTC. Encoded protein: CASSPRQVSGANVLTF.

CDR3 loop: CASSLGSSLTNEQFF. CDR3 nucleotides: TGTGCCAGCAGCTTAGGCTCCTCGCTTACCAATGAGCAGTTCTTC. V and J are TRBV11-3 and TRBJ2-1; no clear D. This CDR3 region has 15 residues. V lost 1 base, J lost 6 bases, and 13 bases lay in between. Germline V gene data show CDR1 as SGHNT and CDR2 as YENEEA.

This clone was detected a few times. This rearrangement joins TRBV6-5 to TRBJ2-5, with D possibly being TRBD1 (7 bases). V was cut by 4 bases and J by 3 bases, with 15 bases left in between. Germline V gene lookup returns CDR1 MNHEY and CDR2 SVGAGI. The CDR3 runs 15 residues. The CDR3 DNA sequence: TGTGCCAGCAGTTCTTCTCAGGGGGGAGAAGAGACCCAGTACTTC. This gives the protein CASSSSQGGEETQYF.

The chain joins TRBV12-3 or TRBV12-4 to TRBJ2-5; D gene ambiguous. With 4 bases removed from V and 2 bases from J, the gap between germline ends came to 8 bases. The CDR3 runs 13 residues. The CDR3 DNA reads TGTGCCAGCAGTTATTACAGACAAGAGACCCAGTACTTC. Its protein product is CASSYYRQETQYF.

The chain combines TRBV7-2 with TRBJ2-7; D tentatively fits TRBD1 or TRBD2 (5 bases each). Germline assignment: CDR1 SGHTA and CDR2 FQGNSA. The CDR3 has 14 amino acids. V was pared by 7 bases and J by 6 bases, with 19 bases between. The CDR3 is CASTPGLGVGEQYF. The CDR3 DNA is TGTGCCAGCACCCCGGGGCTGGGGGTGGGCGAGCAGTACTTC.

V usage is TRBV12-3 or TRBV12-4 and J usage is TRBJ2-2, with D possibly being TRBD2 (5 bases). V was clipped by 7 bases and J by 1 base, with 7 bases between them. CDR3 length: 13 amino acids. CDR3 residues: CASKEGNTGELFF. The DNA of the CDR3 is TGTGCCAGCAAAGAGGGGAACACCGGGGAGCTGTTTTTT.

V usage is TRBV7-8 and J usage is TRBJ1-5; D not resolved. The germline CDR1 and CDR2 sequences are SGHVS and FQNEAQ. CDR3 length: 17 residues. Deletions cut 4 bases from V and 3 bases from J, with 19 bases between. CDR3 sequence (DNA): TGTGCCAGCAGCTCACTCCCCTCAGGTACCCCCAATCAGCCCCAGCATTTT. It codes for CASSSLPSGTPNQPQHF.

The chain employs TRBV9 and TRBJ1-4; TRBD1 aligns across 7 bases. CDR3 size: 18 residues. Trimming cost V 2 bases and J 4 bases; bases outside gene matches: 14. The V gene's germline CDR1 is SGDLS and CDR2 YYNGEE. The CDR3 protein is CASSVRPGGQGDNEKLFF. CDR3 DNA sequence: TGTGCCAGCAGCGTCCGTCCAGGGGGTCAGGGGGATAATGAAAAACTGTTTTTT. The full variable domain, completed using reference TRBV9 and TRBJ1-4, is DSGVTQTPKHLITATGQRVTLRCSPRSGDLSVYWYQQSLDQGLQFLIQYYNGEERAKGNILERFSAQQFPDLHSELNLSSLELGDSALYFCASSVRPGGQGDNEKLFFGSGTQLSVL.

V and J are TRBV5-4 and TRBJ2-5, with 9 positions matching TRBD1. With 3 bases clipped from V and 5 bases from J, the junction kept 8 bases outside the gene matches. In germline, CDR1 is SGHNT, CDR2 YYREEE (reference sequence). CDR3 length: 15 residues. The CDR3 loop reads CASSSKDRGGETQYF. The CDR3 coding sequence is TGTGCCAGCAGCTCAAAGGACAGGGGAGGGGAGACCCAGTACTTC.

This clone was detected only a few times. The CDR3 nucleotides are TGTGCCAGCGGACGACTCACCCCCAAGGTGACCCAGTACTTC. It encodes CASGRLTPKVTQYF. The chain has TRBV7-9 and TRBJ2-5; unclear D gene. Germline CDR1 SEHNR, CDR2 FQNEAQ (reference sequence). This CDR3 has 14 amino acids. Between the trimmed V and J ends, which lost 8 bases and 7 bases, there was a span of 20 bases. The full variable domain, in which reference TRBV7-9 and TRBJ2-5 provide the parts outside the CDR3, is DTGVSQNPRHKITKRGQNVTFRCDPISEHNRLYWYRQTLGQGPEFLTYFQNEAQLEKSRLLSDRFSAERPKGSFSTLEIQRTEQGDSAMYLCASGRLTPKVTQYFGPGTRLLVL.

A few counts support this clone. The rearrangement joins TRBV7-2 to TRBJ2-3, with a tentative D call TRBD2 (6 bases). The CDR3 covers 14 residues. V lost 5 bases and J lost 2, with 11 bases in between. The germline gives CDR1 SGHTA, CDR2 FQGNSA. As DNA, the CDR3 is TGTGCCAGCAGCACACTAGCACACACAGATACGCAGTATTTT. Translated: CASSTLAHTDTQYF.

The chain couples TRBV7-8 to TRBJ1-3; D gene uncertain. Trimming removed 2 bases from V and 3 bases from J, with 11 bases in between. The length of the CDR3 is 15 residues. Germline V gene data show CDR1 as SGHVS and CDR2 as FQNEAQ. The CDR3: CASSLLRGGGNTIYF. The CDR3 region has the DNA TGTGCCAGCAGCTTACTGCGGGGAGGTGGAAACACCATATATTTT.